The clone carrying this T cell receptor (beta chain) has a handful of counts. No antigen is known for it. The sample originates from a study of T cell repertoires and leukemia-associated antigens. Study as a whole: Each sample gave roughly 3 to 5.5 million effective reads.

MiXCR, run by TCRdb on the 5' RACE reads, gives a single entry per CDR3 protein. The sample shows 9,500 to 15,000 distinct CDR3 sequences, just over 40% of them seen only once. The CDR3 spans 15 residues. V gave up 2 bases and J gave up 8 bases, with 16 bases separating them. Germline values: CDR1 SGHRS, CDR2 YFSETQ. The rearrangement uses TRBV5-1 and TRBJ2-2; D not certain. Sequencing input: CD3+ T cells sorted from blood and cultured. This TCR was sampled from a female donor in good health. The CDR3 coding sequence is TGCGCCAGCAGCTTCCACCGCCAAATGGGTGGGGAGCTGTTTTTT. It translates to CASSFHRQMGGELFF.